These 17 T cell receptor beta chains were sequenced from one sample in a study of Ad26.COV2.S vaccination and SARS-CoV-2 variants. TCRdb's table, derived via immunoSEQ multiplex PCR, lists solely in-frame clones and lacks some. Of approximately 480,000 clones in the sample, approximately 90% are singletons; the top ten hold around 13%. Noted treatment: roughly 20 received Ad26.COV2.S at low or high dose, single or two shots; about 5 received placebo; per-sample allocation not given. The samples were gathered on day 63 after the first injection of vaccine or placebo. The sample here was peripheral blood, taken in a trial of Ad26.COV2.S vaccine versus placebo. The receptors originated from a person between 18 and 59 years old who received the Ad26.COV2.S COVID-19 vaccine or a placebo.

CDR3 sequence: CASSLLRQRSYNEQFF. DNA of the CDR3: TGTGCCAGCAGCCTCCTCAGGCAGCGGTCCTACAATGAGCAGTTCTTC. The chain employs TRBV7-9 and TRBJ2-1; tentative D call: TRBD2 (5 bases). Germline CDR1 is SEHNR and CDR2 is FQNEAQ (reference sequence). Between the trimmed V and J ends, which lost 5 bases and 1 base, there was a span of 15 bases. CDR3 length equals 16 residues. The whole variable domain, remainder taken from reference TRBV7-9 and TRBJ2-1, is DTGVSQNPRHKITKRGQNVTFRCDPISEHNRLYWYRQTLGQGPEFLTYFQNEAQLEKSRLLSDRFSAERPKGSFSTLEIQRTEQGDSAMYLCASSLLRQRSYNEQFFGPGTRLTVL.

V is TRBV24-1 and J is TRBJ2-7; D is perhaps TRBD1 (5 bases). From germline, CDR1 is KGHDR and CDR2 SFDVKD. The CDR3 is 11 residues long. V lost 6 bases and J lost 4, with 6 bases in between. The CDR3 nucleotides are TGTGCCACCAGTCAGGGTTACGAGCAGTACTTC. It is translated as CATSQGYEQYF.

J is TRBJ2-1 and V is TRBV4-3, with D possibly matching TRBD2 (6 bases). This CDR3 is built from 14 residues. V was cut by 2 bases and J by 7 bases, with 12 bases left in between. Germline V lookup: CDR1 LGHNA, CDR2 YSLEER. The CDR3 DNA reads as TGCGCCAGCAGCCAATATCCGGGAGTGAATGAGCAGTTCTTC. It encodes CASSQYPGVNEQFF.

The gene calls are TRBV2 and TRBJ2-1, with D uncertain. This CDR3 region has 11 residues. Trimming left V 4 bases short and J 6 bases short, with 4 bases between. The germline CDR1 and CDR2 sequences are SNHLY and FYNNEI. For the CDR3, the DNA is TGTGCCAGCAGTGCCCCCAATGAGCAGTTCTTC. Protein: CASSAPNEQFF.

The chain is built from TRBV6-2 or TRBV6-3 and TRBJ1-2; no clear D gene. This CDR3 contains 14 residues. Germline CDR1 is MNHEY and CDR2 is SVGEGT. Trimming cost V 5 bases and J 4 bases, with 14 bases left between them. The CDR3 loop is CASSTLGESYGYTF. The CDR3 nucleotides are TGTGCCAGCAGTACCCTGGGCGAAAGCTATGGCTACACCTTC.

The gene calls are TRBV10-3 and TRBJ2-2; D perhaps matches TRBD2 (5 bases). The germline V and J ends were trimmed by 0 bases and 1 base, with 12 bases remaining between them. CDR1 ENHRY and CDR2 SYGVKD come from the germline V gene. There are 17 residues in the CDR3. CDR3: CAISESRRQMNTGELFF. CDR3 sequence (DNA): TGTGCCATCAGTGAGTCCAGGAGGCAGATGAACACCGGGGAGCTGTTTTTT.

The rearrangement uses TRBV4-3 and TRBJ2-5; possible D gene TRBD2, 6 bases. The ends were cut back, 1 base at V and 5 bases at J, with 14 bases in the middle. Germline V lookup: CDR1 LGHNA, CDR2 YSLEER. The CDR3 has 15 amino acids. The DNA of the CDR3 is TGCGCCAGCAGCCAAGTGGCAGGGAGCGGGGAGACCCAGTACTTC. As protein: CASSQVAGSGETQYF.

The chain uses TRBV27 and TRBJ2-5; 7 nucleotides match TRBD2. Germline V CDR1 and CDR2: MNHEY, SMNVEV (reference sequence). V shed 5 bases and J 4 bases; nucleotides not matched to a gene: 13. The CDR3 has 16 amino acids. CDR3 nucleotides: TGTGCCAGCAGTCGCCTCTTGGGGGGGGTAGGAGAGACCCAGTACTTC. It specifies CASSRLLGGVGETQYF.

The chain joins TRBV27 to TRBJ1-2, with D hard to call. The germline V gene has CDR1 MNHEY and CDR2 SMNVEV (reference sequence). Trimming took off 3 bases at V and 4 bases at J, with 15 bases between the two ends. The CDR3 runs 15 residues. The CDR3 sequence: CASSFVAEVGYGYTF. The CDR3 coding sequence is TGTGCCAGCAGTTTCGTAGCGGAGGTCGGCTATGGCTACACCTTC.

This chain joins TRBV6-6 and TRBJ2-1; 11 bases align to TRBD2. The CDR3 has 15 amino acids. J gave up 7 bases and V 5 bases, and 7 bases lay outside the gene matches. Germline V CDR1 and CDR2: MNHNY, SVGAGI (reference sequence). Written as DNA, the CDR3 is TGTGCCAGCAGTCTACTTACTAGCGGGGGTAATGAGCAGTTCTTC. Its translation: CASSLLTSGGNEQFF.

The chain is built from TRBV21-1 and TRBJ1-2; no DNA check was done on the table's D call, TRBD1. TRBV21-1 is recorded as a pseudogene. The CDR3 length is 17 residues. The DNA for the CDR3 is TGTGCCAGCACCCTCCGTCTGGGGCAGGGCATTACGAAAGGCTACACCTTC. Protein sequence: CASTLRLGQGITKGYTF.

This clone has more than one count but fewer than ten. The chain uses TRBV9 and TRBJ1-1; the D is unclear. Deletions cut 3 bases from V and 0 bases from J, with 6 bases between. From germline, CDR1 is SGDLS and CDR2 YYNGEE. CDR3 length: 13 residues. In DNA form, the CDR3 reads TGTGCCAGCAGCGAGACGCTGAACACTGAAGCTTTCTTT. It is translated as CASSETLNTEAFF.

The chain links TRBV27 to TRBJ1-4; D not resolved. Trimming removed 6 bases at V and 11 bases at J, with 10 bases between. The germline V gene has CDR1 MNHEY and CDR2 SMNVEV (reference sequence). There are 11 residues in the CDR3. Here the CDR3 reads CASSFSGKLFF. In DNA, the CDR3 is TGTGCCAGCAGCTTCTCCGGGAAACTGTTTTTT. Full variable domain (outside the CDR3, taken from reference TRBV27 and TRBJ1-4): EAQVTQNPRYLITVTGKKLTVTCSQNMNHEYMSWYRQDPGLGLRQIYYSMNVEVTDKGDVPEGYKVSRKEKRNFPLILESPSPNQTSLYFCASSFSGKLFFGSGTQLSVL.

The CDR3 coding sequence is TGTGCCAGTAGTATAGGTCTTAGCGGGAGGGCCAATGAGCAGTTCTTC. Its translation is CASSIGLSGRANEQFF. The chain has TRBV19 and TRBJ2-1; the match to TRBD2 covers 11 bases. V shed 1 base and J 6 bases; nucleotides not matched to a gene: 5. The germline V gene encodes CDR1 LNHDA and CDR2 SQIVND (reference sequence). The CDR3 consists of 16 residues.

This clone occurred a few times. This chain joins TRBV7-2 and TRBJ1-2; D uncertain. This CDR3 region has 15 residues. CDR1 and CDR2 (germline): SGHTA, FQGNSA. V was pared by 6 bases and J by 5 bases, with 19 bases between. The CDR3, as DNA: TGTGCCAGCAGAAGGTGGGCAGGATCGTTTTATGGCTACACCTTC. Its protein is CASRRWAGSFYGYTF.

This chain uses TRBV28 with TRBJ2-3; 9 nucleotides match TRBD2. The length of the CDR3 is 15 residues. Germline V gene data show CDR1 as MDHEN and CDR2 as SYDVKM. Germline trimming cut 6 bases from V and 1 base from J; bases unmatched to any gene: 5. The CDR3, as DNA: TGTGCCAGCAGGGATAGCGGGAGCGGCACAGATACGCAGTATTTT. Its translation: CASRDSGSGTDTQYF.

J is TRBJ1-4 and V is TRBV6-5; weak D call: TRBD1 (6 bases). V lost 6 bases and J 7 bases, leaving 18 bases between the germline ends. CDR1 is MNHEY, CDR2 SVGAGI, per germline. The CDR3 runs to 15 residues. The CDR3 coding sequence is TGTGCCAGCAGGGCCGACAGGCGCCAGGGTGAAAAACTGTTTTTT. Translation: CASRADRRQGEKLFF.